This T cell receptor (beta chain) was recovered during a study of metastatic and nonmetastatic thyroid tumors. The overall study: The comparison covered peripheral blood and tumor or nodule tissue in malignant and benign thyroid patients. Whole-study findings and limits: Versus benign nodules, malignant thyroid tumors reportedly had significantly higher TCR beta diversity, in blood and tumor.

Remarks on this clone: Its antigen is undetermined.

Source study methods: Built for papillary thyroid cancer, a distant-metastasis classifier drew on CDR3 differences across clinicopathological groups. TCRdb reassembled clones from the PCR reads with MiXCR. TCRdb's processing, not the study's, gives the V and J calls here. The sample lists fewer than 25,000 clones, roughly a sixth occurring once. No patient received treatment before thyroid surgery. Per the germline V gene, CDR1 is MNHNS and CDR2 is SASEGT. The CDR3 contains 15 residues. The V end was cut by 6 bases, the J end by 2 bases, with 16 bases between. Sequencing was performed on blood. This chain joins TRBV6-1 and TRBJ1-1, with D perhaps matching TRBD1 (5 bases). The clonotype was recovered from a female donor with papillary thyroid cancer or a benign thyroid nodule (not recorded which). Some clones in this sample may be carry-over from other donors' samples. CDR3 sequence: CASRPPGPPNTEAFF. The CDR3 DNA follows: TGTGCCAGCAGGCCTCCGGGACCCCCTAACACTGAAGCTTTCTTT.